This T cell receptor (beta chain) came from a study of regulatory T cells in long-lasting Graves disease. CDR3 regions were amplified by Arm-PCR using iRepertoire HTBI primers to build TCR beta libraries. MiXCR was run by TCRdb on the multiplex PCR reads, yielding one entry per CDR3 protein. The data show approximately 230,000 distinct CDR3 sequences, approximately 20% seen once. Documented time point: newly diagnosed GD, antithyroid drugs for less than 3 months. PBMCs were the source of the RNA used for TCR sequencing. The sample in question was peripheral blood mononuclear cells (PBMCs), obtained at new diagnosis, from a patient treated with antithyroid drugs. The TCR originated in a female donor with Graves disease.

CDR3 amino acids: CASSQSGRALAKNIQYF. The CDR3 nucleotides read TGTGCCAGCAGCCAAAGCGGGAGGGCCCTAGCCAAAAACATTCAGTACTTC. This chain joins TRBV3-1 and TRBJ2-4; 10 bases map to TRBD2. Trimming removed 2 bases from V and 0 bases from J; junction bases left unmatched: 4. In germline, CDR1 is LGHDT, CDR2 YNNKEL (reference sequence). The CDR3 runs 17 residues. The entire variable domain, with the rest obtained from reference TRBV3-1 and TRBJ2-4, is as follows: DTAVSQTPKYLVTQMGNDKSIKCEQNLGHDTMYWYKQDSKKFLKIMFSYNNKELIINETVPNRFSPKSPDKAHLNLHINSLELGDSAVYFCASSQSGRALAKNIQYFGAGTRLSVL.